A single sample is the source of the 19 T cell receptor beta chains below, sequenced in a study of T cells in tuberculosis (dated by TCRdb to the late 2010s). The sample's time point label, decoded: new active TB diagnosis, blood taken before or within 7 days of starting treatment. Libraries were built with the immunoSEQ multiplex PCR assay. Entries here come from immuneACCESS through TCRdb and include only in-frame sequences with V and J called. Some clones fail to appear in such tables; in the studies checked, an unresolved V gene covers under half of the shortfall, and the cause of the remainder is unknown. The sample contains about 35,000 clones, 87% of them found a single time. The leading ten clones occupy roughly 5.7% of the sample. The source was PBMCs, collected at tuberculosis diagnosis. Receptors were obtained from an adult with tuberculosis.

The rearrangement uses TRBV9 and TRBJ2-7; D uncertain. The germline CDR1 and CDR2 sequences are SGDLS and YYNGEE. The CDR3 extends over 14 amino acids. The V and J ends lost 3 bases and 0 bases respectively, with 10 bases between them. CDR3 sequence (DNA): TGTGCCAGCAGCGGTAAGTCTAGCTCCTACGAGCAGTACTTC. It yields the protein CASSGKSSSYEQYF. Combining the CDR3 with reference TRBV9 and TRBJ2-7 gives the whole variable domain DSGVTQTPKHLITATGQRVTLRCSPRSGDLSVYWYQQSLDQGLQFLIQYYNGEERAKGNILERFSAQQFPDLHSELNLSSLELGDSALYFCASSGKSSSYEQYFGPGTRLTVT.

The CDR3 loop reads CATAATGRNTEAFF. DNA for the CDR3: TGTGCCACCGCAGCCACAGGGAGAAACACTGAAGCTTTCTTT. The rearrangement uses TRBV6-1 and TRBJ1-1; TRBD1 might be the D (6 bases). The CDR3 totals 14 residues. V lost 10 bases, J lost 2 bases, and 17 bases lay in between. Per the germline V gene, CDR1 is MNHNS and CDR2 is SASEGT.

The chain employs TRBV7-3 and TRBJ2-1; D perhaps matches TRBD2 (5 bases). The germline V gene encodes CDR1 SGHTA and CDR2 FQGTGA. This CDR3 is built from 13 residues. With 1 base removed from V and 9 bases from J, the gap between germline ends came to 10 bases. CDR3 protein: CASSLIREGEQFF. The DNA of the CDR3 is TGTGCCAGCAGCTTAATCCGCGAGGGTGAGCAGTTCTTC. Drawing the rest from reference TRBV7-3 and TRBJ2-1, the complete variable domain is GAGVSQTPSNKVTEKGKYVELRCDPISGHTALYWYRQSLGQGPEFLIYFQGTGAADDSGLPNDRFFAVRPEGSVSTLKIQRTERGDSAVYLCASSLIREGEQFFGPGTRLTVL.

The rearrangement uses TRBV6-6 and TRBJ2-5, with D maybe TRBD2 (6 bases). V dropped 6 bases and J dropped 2 bases, with 13 bases sitting between them. Looked up from germline, CDR1 is MNHNY and CDR2 is SVGAGI (reference sequence). CDR3 length equals 14 residues. This chain's CDR3 is CASRGRGGQETQYF. The CDR3 DNA reads TGTGCCAGCAGGGGACGCGGAGGGCAAGAGACCCAGTACTTC.

The V gene is TRBV7-9, the J gene TRBJ1-1, with a tentative D call TRBD1 (5 bases). The germline V gene encodes CDR1 SEHNR and CDR2 FQNEAQ (reference sequence). Trimming left V 5 bases short and J 4 bases short, with 14 bases between. This CDR3 region has 14 residues. The CDR3 nucleotides are TGTGCCAGCAGCGAGTACAGGCGACCCACTGAAGCTTTCTTT. Translating it yields CASSEYRRPTEAFF. Full variable domain (outside the CDR3, taken from reference TRBV7-9 and TRBJ1-1): DTGVSQNPRHKITKRGQNVTFRCDPISEHNRLYWYRQTLGQGPEFLTYFQNEAQLEKSRLLSDRFSAERPKGSFSTLEIQRTEQGDSAMYLCASSEYRRPTEAFFGQGTRLTVV.

The chain is built from TRBV5-6 and TRBJ1-1, with 7 bases fitting TRBD1. CDR3 length equals 14 residues. J gave up 3 bases and V 6 bases, and 8 bases lay outside the gene matches. The germline V gene has CDR1 SGHDT and CDR2 YYEEEE. CDR3 residues: CASNFPGTDTEAFF. CDR3 bases: TGTGCCAGCAACTTTCCCGGGACAGACACTGAAGCTTTCTTT.

The chain recombines TRBV6-1 with TRBJ1-5; weak D call: TRBD1 (5 bases). CDR3 length: 15 residues. Germline loops: CDR1 MNHNS, CDR2 SASEGT. V lost 6 bases to trimming and J lost 1 base, with 13 bases between them. CDR3 protein: CASSPRGTSNQPQHF. CDR3 DNA sequence: TGTGCCAGCAGCCCAAGGGGTACCAGCAATCAGCCCCAGCATTTT.

The V call is TRBV4-3, the J call TRBJ2-1; the match to TRBD2 covers 11 bases. The CDR3 totals 16 residues. The V and J ends lost 3 bases and 6 bases, in that order; junction bases with no gene match: 7. Germline loops: CDR1 LGHNA, CDR2 YSLEER. CDR3 residues: CASSHTGTSGPNEQFF. The CDR3 DNA reads TGCGCCAGCAGCCACACCGGGACTAGCGGCCCCAATGAGCAGTTCTTC.

V gene TRBV27 combines with J gene TRBJ1-6, with unresolved D. Looked up from germline, CDR1 is MNHEY and CDR2 is SMNVEV (reference sequence). The CDR3 is 15 amino acids. V lost 2 bases and J lost 10, with 15 bases in between. Here the CDR3 reads CASSLEDKGGSPLHF. Here the CDR3 DNA reads TGTGCCAGCAGTTTAGAGGATAAGGGAGGGTCACCCCTCCACTTT.

The chain employs TRBV7-6 and TRBJ1-1, with D possibly TRBD1 on 6 matching bases. Looked up from germline, CDR1 is SGHVS and CDR2 is FNYEAQ. The CDR3 length is 14 residues. Deletions cut 5 bases from V and 1 base from J, with 11 bases between. The CDR3 DNA is TGTGCCAGCAGCGGCATACAGGGGAACACTGAAGCTTTCTTT. Translated: CASSGIQGNTEAFF.

The chain combines TRBV6-6 with TRBJ1-2; TRBD1 might be the D (6 bases). V was cut by 6 bases and J by 4 bases, with 15 bases left in between. The CDR3 is made up of 14 amino acids. CDR1 and CDR2 (germline): MNHNY, SVGAGI (reference sequence). The CDR3 is CASSQGPPGYGYTF. The CDR3 DNA follows: TGTGCCAGCAGCCAGGGGCCGCCGGGCTATGGCTACACCTTC.

The chain joins TRBV27 to TRBJ2-3, with 10 positions matching TRBD2. Trimming removed 6 bases from V and 0 bases from J; junction bases left unmatched: 9. Germline V gives CDR1 MNHEY, CDR2 SMNVEV (reference sequence). The CDR3 is made up of 17 amino acids. The CDR3 reads CASSRDTSGASTDTQYF. The CDR3 DNA is TGTGCCAGCAGCCGAGATACTAGCGGGGCTAGCACAGATACGCAGTATTTT.

This chain joins TRBV6-5 and TRBJ2-7; TRBD1 matches 7 bases. The germline V gene encodes CDR1 MNHEY and CDR2 SVGAGI. The CDR3 contains 14 residues. The junction had 5 bases not matched to a gene; V was cut back by 4 bases and J by 2 bases. The CDR3 reads CASSSGQSTYEQYF. CDR3 DNA: TGTGCCAGCAGTTCGGGACAGTCGACCTACGAGCAGTACTTC.

The gene calls are TRBV27 and TRBJ1-5; 8 bases align to TRBD1. CDR1 is MNHEY, CDR2 SMNVEV, per germline (reference sequence). The CDR3 extends over 15 amino acids. J was trimmed by 5 bases and V by 0 bases; bases with no gene match: 3. The chain's CDR3 is CASSLSAGGHQPQHF. CDR3 bases: TGTGCCAGCAGTTTATCGGCAGGGGGCCATCAGCCCCAGCATTTT.

In this sample, this clone turned up once. The chain is built from TRBV4-1 and TRBJ1-1, with 10 bases fitting TRBD1. Looked up from germline, CDR1 is MGHRA and CDR2 is YSYEKL. The J segment lost 5 bases and the V segment lost 3 bases, leaving 3 bases of the junction unmatched. The CDR3 runs to 14 residues. The CDR3 bases are TGCGCCAGCAGCCAGGGACAGGGGAGGACTGAAGCTTTCTTT. It translates to CASSQGQGRTEAFF.

The CDR3 nucleotides read TGTGCCAGCAGCTCCGACAGGGAGGACTATGGCTACACCTTC. Its protein product is CASSSDREDYGYTF. The chain recombines TRBV5-4 with TRBJ1-2; 7 positions match TRBD1. Trimming at V came to 3 bases and at J to 3 bases, leaving 5 bases not matched to a gene. This CDR3 is built from 14 residues. CDR1 and CDR2 (germline): SGHNT, YYREEE (reference sequence).

This clone has just one count. The chain has TRBV7-2 and TRBJ2-1; D may be TRBD2 (6 bases). Trimming cost V 5 bases and J 2 bases, with 13 bases left between them. CDR3 length equals 15 residues. Germline-derived CDR1 and CDR2 are SGHTA and FQGNSA. The CDR3 region is CASSRGTRPYNEQFF. CDR3 bases: TGTGCCAGCAGCCGCGGGACGAGGCCCTACAATGAGCAGTTCTTC. The complete variable domain, with remaining parts taken from reference TRBV7-2 and TRBJ2-1, reads GAGVSQSPSNKVTEKGKDVELRCDPISGHTALYWYRQSLGQGLEFLIYFQGNSAPDKSGLPSDRFSAERTGGSVSTLTIQRTQQEDSAVYLCASSRGTRPYNEQFFGPGTRLTVL.

The chain uses TRBV12-5 and TRBJ2-7; 9 bases line up with TRBD1. V gave up 4 bases and J gave up 4 bases; unmatched junction bases: 11. Germline CDR1 is LGHNT and CDR2 is FRNRAP. The CDR3 is 16 amino acids. The CDR3 protein is CASGWTGASRGYEQYF. The CDR3 bases are TGTGCTAGTGGTTGGACAGGGGCTAGCAGAGGATACGAGCAGTACTTC.

The rearrangement joins TRBV6-6 to TRBJ2-1; TRBD1 matches 7 bases. The CDR3 has 13 amino acids. J was trimmed by 4 bases and V by 11 bases; bases with no gene match: 8. Germline V gene data show CDR1 as MNHNY and CDR2 as SVGAGI (reference sequence). CDR3 sequence reads: CAAREQGYNEQFF. Here the CDR3 DNA reads TGTGCCGCGAGGGAACAGGGGTACAATGAGCAGTTCTTC.